Below, one T cell receptor (beta chain) is given with its context. Its antigen is not known. One end of the junction is discordant with germline, which a read error may explain. In germline, CDR1 is SEHNR, CDR2 FQNEAQ (reference sequence). The CDR3 consists of 15 residues. PCR primers comprised 60 Vbeta and 13 Jbeta primers. Measured with immunoSEQ multiplex PCR; TCRdb has only the in-frame clones, and not every one. The sample holds approximately 190,000 clones; approximately 90% are singletons and the top ten take under 1.2%. The sample comes from a study of cytomegalovirus exposure and HLA in healthy donors. Study details: The roughly 120 million unique TCR beta sequences, from 150 million to 200 million T cells, were found by an earlier analysis.

General observations from the study: Many donors carried some public TCRs, although rarity characterized most TCR sequences. In an earlier analysis, most TCR beta V segments were productive about 87% or about 30% of the time.

This TCR was recovered from a boy aged 2-15 years in good health and CMV-seronegative. This chain links TRBV7-9 with TRBJ2-7, with D perhaps TRBD1 (6 bases). Sequencing used PBMCs. The CDR3 DNA follows: TGTTCCAGCAGCTCGAACAGGGTATTCACCTACGAGCAGTACTTC. Amino acid sequence: CSSSSNRVFTYEQYF.